The following is a T cell receptor beta chain sequence with its context. Its matching antigen is unknown. This sample was taken from a study of T cell responses to AZD1222 COVID-19 vaccine. CDR1 and CDR2 from the germline V gene are ENHRY and SYGVKD. V lost 0 bases to trimming and J lost 5 bases, with 7 bases between them. The CDR3 runs 14 residues. Assay used: immunoSEQ multiplex PCR; TCRdb lists only in-frame clones, some missing. The sample records about 100,000 clones, around nine tenths being singletons. Findings and caveats of the study: Repertoire collection took place solely once the T cell response had peaked. In a largely white British group with more females than males, clonal diversity was possibly underestimated.

The J gene is TRBJ2-2, the V gene TRBV10-3, with TRBD2 as a possible D gene (5 bases). The TCR sequence derives from an adult in good health. Sequencing was performed on peripheral blood, taken on day 0 of AZD1222 vaccination. CDR3 coding DNA: TGTGCCATCAGTGAGTCTAGAGGGACCGGGGAGCTGTTTTTT. It encodes CAISESRGTGELFF.